Below are 4 T cell receptor beta chains sequenced from a single sample in a study of cytomegalovirus exposure and HLA in healthy donors (dated by TCRdb to 2015 to 2018). The library was generated by the immunoSEQ multiplex PCR assay. A mixture of 60 forward primers for TCR Vbeta segments and 13 reverse primers for TCR Jbeta segments was used in the multiplex PCR. The immuneACCESS repertoire file appears here via TCRdb, limited to in-frame rearrangements. These files lack a portion of the clones; in checked studies, under half of the deficit traces to unresolved V genes, and the cause of the others is not known. Across this sample there are about 130,000 clones, with around 83% seen only once. The ten top clones hold approximately 6.7% of the sample. The sequenced sample consisted of PBMCs. All receptors derive from a young woman in good health and CMV-seropositive.

The gene calls are TRBV5-1 and TRBJ1-1; 7 bases are shared with TRBD1. Germline assignment: CDR1 SGHRS and CDR2 YFSETQ. The length of the CDR3 is 16 residues. The trim removed 4 bases at V and 3 bases at J, leaving 12 bases unmatched. CDR3 region: CASSEGGGGWDTEAFF. CDR3 sequence (DNA): TGCGCCAGCAGCGAAGGAGGGGGCGGCTGGGACACTGAAGCTTTCTTT.

As for this clone: The same CDR3 can be traced to other DNA sequences in this sample. The chain's CDR3 is CASSVEGGRVEKLFF. The CDR3 coding sequence is TGTGCCAGCAGCGTAGAGGGGGGGCGCGTAGAAAAACTGTTTTTT. The chain uses TRBV9 and TRBJ1-4; a possible D gene is TRBD1 (6 bases). V lost 0 bases and J lost 8, with 14 bases in between. CDR3 length: 15 amino acids. CDR1 and CDR2 from the germline V gene are SGDLS and YYNGEE.

The rearrangement links TRBV5-4 to TRBJ1-2; D gene ambiguous. This CDR3 is built from 13 residues. Trimming shortened V by 4 bases and J by 6 bases, and 13 bases separated the two germline ends. Germline CDR1 SGHNT, CDR2 YYREEE (reference sequence). CDR3 loop: CASSPPGVDGYTF. The CDR3 coding sequence is TGTGCCAGCAGCCCCCCAGGCGTGGATGGCTACACCTTC.

The chain couples TRBV28 to TRBJ2-3, with TRBD1 matching over 7 bases. CDR1 and CDR2 (germline): MDHEN, SYDVKM. The CDR3 totals 18 residues. V was clipped by 11 bases and J by 2 bases; unmatched bases: 22. CDR3 region: CASYRGGLLGPLTDTQYF. In nucleotides, the CDR3 is TGTGCCTCTTACAGGGGCGGCCTACTGGGCCCCCTCACAGATACGCAGTATTTT.